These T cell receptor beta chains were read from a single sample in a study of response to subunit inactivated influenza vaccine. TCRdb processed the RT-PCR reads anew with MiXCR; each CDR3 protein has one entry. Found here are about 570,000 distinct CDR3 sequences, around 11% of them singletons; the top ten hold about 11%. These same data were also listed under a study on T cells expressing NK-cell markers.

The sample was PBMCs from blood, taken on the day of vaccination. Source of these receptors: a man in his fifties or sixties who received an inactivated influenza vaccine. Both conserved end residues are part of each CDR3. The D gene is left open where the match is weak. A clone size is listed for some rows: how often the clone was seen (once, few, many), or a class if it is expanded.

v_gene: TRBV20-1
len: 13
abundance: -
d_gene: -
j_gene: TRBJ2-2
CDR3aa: CSARVSGDGELFF
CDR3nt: TGCAGTGCTAGGGTTAGCGGTGACGGGGAGCTGTTTTTT

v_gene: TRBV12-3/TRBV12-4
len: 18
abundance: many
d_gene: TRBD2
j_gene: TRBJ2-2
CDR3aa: CASSHQYSGGVYTGELFF
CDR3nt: TGTGCCAGCAGTCATCAATATAGCGGGGGGGTGTACACCGGGGAGCTGTTTTTT

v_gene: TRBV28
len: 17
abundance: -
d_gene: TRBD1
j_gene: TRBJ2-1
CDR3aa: CASSSRSTWTGNNEQFF
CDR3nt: TGTGCCAGCAGTTCCCGCTCGACCTGGACAGGGAACAATGAGCAGTTCTTC

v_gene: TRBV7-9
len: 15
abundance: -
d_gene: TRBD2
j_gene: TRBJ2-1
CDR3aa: CASSDTSGRGYEQFF
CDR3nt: TGTGCCAGCAGCGACACTAGCGGGAGGGGCTATGAGCAGTTCTTC

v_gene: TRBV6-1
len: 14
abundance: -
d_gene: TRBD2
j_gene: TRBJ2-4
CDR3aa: CASSPGLAGNIQYF
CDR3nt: TGTGCCAGCAGCCCAGGGCTAGCGGGAAACATTCAGTACTTC

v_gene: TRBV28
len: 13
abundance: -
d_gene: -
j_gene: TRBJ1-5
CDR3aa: CASTQESNQPQHF
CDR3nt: TGTGCCAGTACCCAGGAGAGCAATCAGCCCCAGCATTTT

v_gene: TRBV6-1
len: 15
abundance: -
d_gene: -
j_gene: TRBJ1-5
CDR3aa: CASSISSGGGQPQHF
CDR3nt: TGTGCCAGCAGCATCTCCTCGGGGGGGGGTCAGCCCCAGCATTTT

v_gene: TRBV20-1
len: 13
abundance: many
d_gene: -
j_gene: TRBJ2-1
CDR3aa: CSAQRGAYNEQFF
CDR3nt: TGCAGTGCTCAAAGGGGGGCGTACAATGAGCAGTTCTTC

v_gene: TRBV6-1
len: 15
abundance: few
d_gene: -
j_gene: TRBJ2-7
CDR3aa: CASRPRGRLAYEQYF
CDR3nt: TGTGCCAGCAGGCCTCGTGGACGGCTTGCCTACGAGCAGTACTTC

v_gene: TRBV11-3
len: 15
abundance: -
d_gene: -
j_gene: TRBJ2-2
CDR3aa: CASSLEAGDTGELFF
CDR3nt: TGTGCCAGCAGCTTAGAGGCAGGGGACACCGGGGAGCTGTTTTTT